These 8 T cell receptor beta chains originate from one sample sequenced in a study of PD-L1 blockade in urothelial cancer. The repertoire was sequenced with immunoSEQ multiplex PCR; TCRdb's copy has only in-frame clones and lacks some. The sample lists 100,000 or so clones; about 90% were seen once. The sequencing here drew on PBMCs, taken around atezolizumab (anti-PD-L1) treatment. The receptors originated from a woman of 80 years or more with urothelial cancer.

The chain carries TRBV4-2 and TRBJ2-7, with 8 bases that match TRBD2. V shed 2 bases, J shed 3 bases, and the junction held 6 bases outside the gene matches. Germline values: CDR1 LGHNA, CDR2 YNFKEQ. CDR3 size: 15 residues. CDR3 DNA: TGTGCCAGCAGCCAATCGGGGGGGGGCCTCTACGAGCAGTACTTC. This translates into CASSQSGGGLYEQYF.

The rearrangement joins TRBV10-2 to TRBJ1-4; D call uncertain. Trimming stripped 1 base from V and 7 bases from J, with 10 bases between. The CDR3 covers 14 residues. The germline V gene has CDR1 WSHSY and CDR2 SAAADI. CDR3 loop: CASSELSRGEKLFF. CDR3 DNA: TGCGCCAGCAGTGAGTTATCCCGGGGTGAAAAACTGTTTTTT.

Details on this clone: Given the absence of the conserved phenylalanine or tryptophan at the CDR3 end, a read error is likely. No DNA is shown, since the ends of the CDR3 on it are uncertain; the CDR3 is the one TCRdb lists. The rearrangement uses TRBV6-1 and TRBJ1-1; no check of the table's D call, TRBD1, against the DNA was made. With termini counted, the CDR3 has 13 amino acids. Germline lookup yields CDR1 MNHNS and CDR2 SASEGT. CDR3 amino acids: CASSEEGDMRQEV.

V gene TRBV27 combines with J gene TRBJ1-1; weak D call: TRBD1 (6 bases). The CDR3 consists of 15 residues. Trimming pared 5 bases from V and 5 bases from J, leaving 18 bases between. Germline V CDR1 and CDR2: MNHEY, SMNVEV (reference sequence). The CDR3 DNA reads as TGTGCCAGCAGTCGCCGCCAGGGGAAAGGGACTGAAGCTTTCTTT. It codes for CASSRRQGKGTEAFF.

The chain joins TRBV19 to TRBJ1-1; tentative D call: TRBD1 (5 bases). Trimming stripped 1 base from V and 10 bases from J, with 10 bases between. Per the germline V gene, CDR1 is LNHDA and CDR2 is SQIVND (reference sequence). There are 12 residues in the CDR3. The CDR3, as DNA: TGTGCCAGTAGTATAGTCGGGAGGGGAGCTTTCTTT. Protein product: CASSIVGRGAFF. Full variable domain (outside the CDR3, taken from reference TRBV19 and TRBJ1-1): DGGITQSPKYLFRKEGQNVTLSCEQNLNHDAMYWYRQDPGQGLRLIYYSQIVNDFQKGDIAEGYSVSREKKESFPLTVTSAQKNPTAFYLCASSIVGRGAFFGQGTRLTVV.

The chain employs TRBV30 and TRBJ1-2; the match to TRBD1 covers 10 bases. The germline CDR1 and CDR2 sequences are GTSNPN and SVGIG (reference sequence). The CDR3 is 14 residues long. J was trimmed by 7 bases and V by 0 bases; bases with no gene match: 5. The CDR3 sequence is CAWSVRQGAGGYTF. CDR3 in DNA: TGTGCCTGGAGTGTAAGACAGGGGGCCGGTGGCTACACCTTC. Full variable domain (remainder filled in from reference TRBV30 and TRBJ1-2): SQTIHQWPATLVQPVGSPLSLECTVEGTSNPNLYWYRQAAGRGLQLLFYSVGIGQISSEVPQNLSASRPQDRQFILSSKKLLLSDSGFYLCAWSVRQGAGGYTFGSGTRLTVV.

The rearrangement uses TRBV18 and TRBJ1-1; D gene uncertain. CDR3 size: 15 residues. Germline V gene lookup returns CDR1 KGHSH and CDR2 LQKENI. Between the trimmed V and J ends, which lost 3 bases and 4 bases, there was a span of 15 bases. The CDR3 here is CASSPIGEGSTEAFF. DNA for the CDR3: TGTGCCAGCTCACCTATTGGGGAAGGGAGCACTGAAGCTTTCTTT.

The chain uses TRBV19 and TRBJ2-7; 7 bases are shared with TRBD1. Germline trimming cut 7 bases from V and 2 bases from J; bases unmatched to any gene: 8. Per the germline V gene, CDR1 is LNHDA and CDR2 is SQIVND (reference sequence). This CDR3 has 14 residues. The CDR3 nucleotides read TGTGCCAGTAAGCAGGGGGTGACAACCTACGAGCAGTACTTC. This translates into CASKQGVTTYEQYF.